At least ten counts were recorded for the clone carrying this T cell receptor (beta chain). Making TCR cDNA involved 5'RACE template switching, which added UMIs and a universal primer site. TCRdb ran MiXCR on the 5' RACE reads and lists one entry per CDR3 protein. The top ten hold approximately 23% of the sample, which has 25,000 to 40,000 distinct CDR3 sequences, more than 6.5% seen once. The CDR3 is made up of 14 amino acids. Trimming pared 3 bases from V and 2 bases from J, leaving 10 bases between. This specimen comes from a study of T cells after yellow fever vaccination. About the study: Fractions with few cells were prepared using SMART-Seq v4 Ultra Low Input. Study-wide points: Clonotype sharing between CD4 and CD8 compartments was small. Clones from primary vaccination mostly reappeared after the booster (roughly 95% CD4, approximately 86% CD8).

The sequence derives from a man aged 18-30 years who received the YFV17D yellow fever vaccine. The V gene is TRBV12-3 or TRBV12-4, the J gene TRBJ1-2, with no clear D. Sequencing used PBMCs, either bulk or a sorted T-cell subset (CD4+, CD8+, memory, or dextramer-sorted; not recorded which), obtained on the day of the first yellow fever vaccination. The CDR3 sequence: CASSLRHLNYGYTF. CDR3 DNA: TGTGCCAGCAGTTTGCGGCACTTAAACTATGGCTACACCTTC.